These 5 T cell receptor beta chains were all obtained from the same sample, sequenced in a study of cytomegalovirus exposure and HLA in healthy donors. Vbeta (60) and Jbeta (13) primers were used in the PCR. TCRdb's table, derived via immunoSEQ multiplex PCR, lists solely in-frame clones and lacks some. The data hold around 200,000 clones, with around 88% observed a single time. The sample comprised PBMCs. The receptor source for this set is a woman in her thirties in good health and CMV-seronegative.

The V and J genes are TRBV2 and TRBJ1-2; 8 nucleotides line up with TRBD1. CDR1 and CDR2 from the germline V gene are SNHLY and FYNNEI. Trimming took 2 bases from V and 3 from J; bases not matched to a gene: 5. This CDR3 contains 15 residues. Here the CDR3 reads CASSESDRGDYGYTF. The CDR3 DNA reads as TGTGCCAGCAGTGAATCCGACAGGGGCGACTATGGCTACACCTTC.

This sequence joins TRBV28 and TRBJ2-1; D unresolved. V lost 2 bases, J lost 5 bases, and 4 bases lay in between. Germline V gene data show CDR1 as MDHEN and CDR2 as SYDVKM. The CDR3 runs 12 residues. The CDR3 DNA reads TGTGCCAGCAGTTTACTCCACAATGAGCAGTTCTTC. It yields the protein CASSLLHNEQFF.

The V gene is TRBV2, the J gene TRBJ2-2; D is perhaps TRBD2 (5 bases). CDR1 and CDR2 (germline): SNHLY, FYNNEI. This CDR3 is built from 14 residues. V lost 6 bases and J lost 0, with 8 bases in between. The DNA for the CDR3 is TGTGCCAGCAGAACCGGGACGAACACCGGGGAGCTGTTTTTT. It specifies CASRTGTNTGELFF. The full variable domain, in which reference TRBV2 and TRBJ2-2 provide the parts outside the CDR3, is EPEVTQTPSHQVTQMGQEVILRCVPISNHLYFYWYRQILGQKVEFLVSFYNNEISEKSEIFDDQFSVERPDGSNFTLKIRSTKLEDSAMYFCASRTGTNTGELFFGEGSRLTVL.

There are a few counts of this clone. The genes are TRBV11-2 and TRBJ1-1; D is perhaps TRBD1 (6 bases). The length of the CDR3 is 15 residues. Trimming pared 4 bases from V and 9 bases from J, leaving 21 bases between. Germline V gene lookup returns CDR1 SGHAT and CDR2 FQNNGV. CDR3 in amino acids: CASSSRQNSGEQAFF. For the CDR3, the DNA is TGTGCCAGCAGCTCCCGACAGAATTCAGGGGAACAAGCTTTCTTT.

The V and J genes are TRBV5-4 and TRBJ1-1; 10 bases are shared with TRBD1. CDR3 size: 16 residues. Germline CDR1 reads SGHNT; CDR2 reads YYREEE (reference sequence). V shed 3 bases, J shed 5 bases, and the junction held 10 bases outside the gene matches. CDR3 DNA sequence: TGTGCCAGCAGCTCTGCAAGCGACAGGGGGCGGACTGAAGCTTTCTTT. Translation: CASSSASDRGRTEAFF.